These 30 T cell receptor beta chains share one sample of origin, sequenced in a study of cytomegalovirus exposure and HLA in healthy donors. PCR amplification relied on 60 Vbeta primers (plus 13 Jbeta primers). Repertoires were generated with immunoSEQ multiplex PCR, while TCRdb's copy carries only in-frame clones and drops some. This sample carries about 140,000 clones, with less than 3.5% going to the ten biggest clones. Sequencing used PBMCs. These receptors were obtained from a man in his forties or fifties in good health and CMV-seronegative.

V usage is TRBV9 and J usage is TRBJ1-6; possibly TRBD1 for D (5 bases). CDR1 and CDR2 from the germline V gene are SGDLS and YYNGEE. The CDR3 runs 15 residues. V gave up 7 bases and J gave up 8 bases, with 19 bases separating them. CDR3 loop: CASSLAGRTDSPLHF. The CDR3 DNA reads as TGTGCCAGCTCCTTAGCGGGACGGACGGATTCACCCCTCCACTTT.

The rearrangement links TRBV7-2 to TRBJ2-1; D call uncertain. Trimming removed 5 bases at V and 6 bases at J, with 17 bases between. Germline assignment: CDR1 SGHTA and CDR2 FQGNSA. The CDR3 contains 15 residues. The CDR3 coding sequence is TGTGCCAGCAGCCTGCGAGGAAAACTATTCAATGAGCAGTTCTTC. Protein sequence: CASSLRGKLFNEQFF.

The chain is built from TRBV6-1 and TRBJ2-7; 8 bases match TRBD1. The CDR3 is 13 amino acids. Trimming took 6 bases from V and 0 from J; bases not matched to a gene: 1. Germline loops: CDR1 MNHNS, CDR2 SASEGT. The CDR3 DNA follows: TGTGCCAGCAGAGGGACAGGCTCCTACGAGCAGTACTTC. Its translation is CASRGTGSYEQYF.

V gene TRBV7-2 combines with J gene TRBJ1-5; 11 bases fit TRBD1. The CDR3 sequence is 18 residues long. Germline V gives CDR1 SGHTA, CDR2 FQGNSA. The J segment lost 0 bases and the V segment lost 5 bases, leaving 9 bases of the junction unmatched. The CDR3 sequence: CASSMDRGRWDSNQPQHF. The CDR3 nucleotides read TGTGCCAGCAGCATGGACAGGGGGCGTTGGGATAGCAATCAGCCCCAGCATTTT.

The V gene is TRBV18, the J gene TRBJ2-5, with 7 bases matching TRBD2. CDR3 length equals 15 residues. The J segment lost 5 bases and the V segment lost 5 bases, leaving 11 bases of the junction unmatched. In germline, CDR1 is KGHSH, CDR2 LQKENI. The CDR3 DNA reads as TGTGCCAGCTCAGGGACTACAGCGATTGGGGAGACCCAGTACTTC. Protein: CASSGTTAIGETQYF. Variable domain in full (rest from reference TRBV18 and TRBJ2-5): NAGVMQNPRHLVRRRGQEARLRCSPMKGHSHVYWYRQLPEEGLKFMVYLQKENIIDESGMPKERFSAEFPKEGPSILRIQQVVRGDSAAYFCASSGTTAIGETQYFGPGTRLLVL.

V gene TRBV18 combines with J gene TRBJ2-3; 10 nucleotides match TRBD2. Germline V gene sequence: CDR1 KGHSH, CDR2 LQKENI. This CDR3 spans 16 amino acids. V trimming: 5 bases; J trimming: 5 bases; junction bases outside the gene matches: 10. The CDR3 loop reads CASSTSGLAYEDTQYF. In DNA, the CDR3 is TGTGCCAGCTCAACCTCGGGACTAGCGTATGAAGATACGCAGTATTTT.

The gene calls are TRBV5-6 and TRBJ2-1; D might be TRBD2 (6 bases). V was cut by 0 bases and J by 7 bases, with 11 bases left in between. Germline V lookup: CDR1 SGHDT, CDR2 YYEEEE. CDR3 size: 14 residues. The CDR3 coding sequence is TGTGCCAGCAGCTTGGTTGCGGGGAAAAATGAGCAGTTCTTC. Amino acid sequence: CASSLVAGKNEQFF.

This chain joins TRBV27 and TRBJ1-4; 7 bases fit TRBD1. This CDR3 contains 16 residues. Germline V gene data show CDR1 as MNHEY and CDR2 as SMNVEV (reference sequence). The V gene end was trimmed by 4 bases and the J gene end by 0 bases; junction bases not matched to a gene: 5. CDR3 sequence reads: CASSSRTGATNEKLFF. For the CDR3, the DNA is TGTGCCAGCAGTTCTCGGACAGGTGCAACTAATGAAAAACTGTTTTTT. Full variable domain (rest looked up from reference TRBV27 and TRBJ1-4): EAQVTQNPRYLITVTGKKLTVTCSQNMNHEYMSWYRQDPGLGLRQIYYSMNVEVTDKGDVPEGYKVSRKEKRNFPLILESPSPNQTSLYFCASSSRTGATNEKLFFGSGTQLSVL.

The gene calls are TRBV7-2 and TRBJ1-2, with 9 bases lining up with TRBD1. Trimming cost V 5 bases and J 7 bases; bases outside gene matches: 8. Germline lookup yields CDR1 SGHTA and CDR2 FQGNSA. This CDR3 comprises 14 residues. CDR3 DNA: TGTGCCAGCAGCCCGAGGACAGGGGAGGGTGGCTACACCTTC. This sequence encodes CASSPRTGEGGYTF. The whole variable domain, filled in from reference TRBV7-2 and TRBJ1-2, reads GAGVSQSPSNKVTEKGKDVELRCDPISGHTALYWYRQSLGQGLEFLIYFQGNSAPDKSGLPSDRFSAERTGGSVSTLTIQRTQQEDSAVYLCASSPRTGEGGYTFGSGTRLTVV.

This sequence joins TRBV6-6 and TRBJ2-5; tentatively, D is TRBD1 (7 bases). The J call may be in error: the DNA end matches TRBJ2-7 better. CDR3 length: 13 residues. Germline values: CDR1 MNHNY, CDR2 SVGAGI (reference sequence). The CDR3 nucleotides read TGTGCCAGCGGAGGGACAGACTCCTACGAGCAGTACTTC. As protein: CASGGTDSYEQYF.

J is TRBJ1-3 and V is TRBV6-1, with TRBD1 identical over 7 bases. The CDR3 has 14 residues. Trimming removed 8 bases from V and 0 bases from J; junction bases left unmatched: 4. The germline gives CDR1 MNHNS, CDR2 SASEGT. CDR3: CASEDRFSGNTIYF. The CDR3 coding sequence is TGTGCCAGCGAGGACAGGTTCTCTGGAAACACCATATATTTT.

This rearrangement joins TRBV9 to TRBJ1-1; maybe TRBD1 (6 bases). V lost 3 bases, J lost 0 bases, and 21 bases lay in between. CDR1 SGDLS and CDR2 YYNGEE come from the germline V gene. The CDR3 loop spans 18 amino acids. The CDR3 loop is CASSGSGTQGPLNTEAFF. The DNA for the CDR3 is TGTGCCAGCAGCGGCTCCGGGACCCAGGGGCCCCTGAACACTGAAGCTTTCTTT.

The chain has TRBV9 and TRBJ2-3; 9 bases fit TRBD2. Trimming removed 3 bases from V and 1 base from J; junction bases left unmatched: 3. The CDR3 sequence is 15 residues long. Germline CDR1 and CDR2: SGDLS and YYNGEE. This CDR3 reads CASSASGGRTDTQYF. CDR3 nucleotide sequence: TGTGCCAGCAGCGCAAGCGGGGGGCGCACAGATACGCAGTATTTT.

The chain has TRBV5-1 and TRBJ2-2, with TRBD2 matching over 13 bases. CDR1 SGHRS and CDR2 YFSETQ come from the germline V gene. This CDR3 has 17 residues. With V trimmed by 4 bases and J by 4 bases, 7 bases remained unmatched. The CDR3 reads CASSLTSGGAGTGELFF. For the CDR3, the DNA is TGCGCCAGCAGCCTCACTAGCGGGGGGGCCGGCACCGGGGAGCTGTTTTTT.

This chain joins TRBV28 and TRBJ2-6; D may be TRBD1 (6 bases). CDR1 MDHEN and CDR2 SYDVKM come from the germline V gene. The CDR3 extends over 16 amino acids. CDR3 loop: CGTGAGESSGANVLTF. Written as DNA, the CDR3 is TGTGGCACCGGGGCAGGGGAGAGCTCTGGGGCCAACGTCCTGACTTTC.

This chain links TRBV7-2 with TRBJ1-3, with D perhaps matching TRBD1 (6 bases). CDR1 and CDR2 (germline): SGHTA, FQGNSA. The CDR3 has 13 amino acids. Between the trimmed V and J ends, which lost 1 base and 15 bases, there was a span of 16 bases. The chain's CDR3 is CASSLGGATGQYF. The CDR3 DNA reads TGTGCCAGCAGCTTAGGAGGGGCAACGGGACAATATTTT.

V usage is TRBV6-5 and J usage is TRBJ1-6; TRBD1 matches 7 bases. Trimming took 6 bases from V and 2 from J; bases not matched to a gene: 4. The germline CDR1 and CDR2 sequences are MNHEY and SVGAGI. CDR3 length: 15 residues. CDR3 residues: CASRPRGTYNSPLHF. The CDR3 bases are TGTGCCAGCAGGCCCAGGGGGACCTATAATTCACCCCTCCACTTT.

This chain joins TRBV7-9 and TRBJ2-5; D possibly corresponds to TRBD2 (6 bases). The V end was cut by 6 bases, the J end by 7 bases, with 15 bases between. The CDR3 is 13 residues long. CDR1 and CDR2 from the germline V gene are SEHNR and FQNEAQ (reference sequence). In nucleotides, the CDR3 is TGTGCCAGCAGACCGACTAGGGCGGGGACCCAGTACTTC. This translates into CASRPTRAGTQYF.

To note about this clone: The junction departs from the called germline gene at one end, perhaps through a read error. Other DNA sequences of this sample code for an identical CDR3. The J gene is TRBJ1-6, the V gene TRBV29-1, with 8 bases fitting TRBD1. The CDR3 runs to 14 residues. Germline CDR1 and CDR2: SQVTM and ANQGSEA. CDR3 DNA sequence: TGCAGCGTTCGGACAGGGCCGAATAATTCGCCCCTCCACTTT. Amino acids: CSVRTGPNNSPLHF.

The genes are TRBV29-1 and TRBJ2-2; unclear D gene. This CDR3 has 13 residues. Germline V gives CDR1 SQVTM, CDR2 ANQGSEA. Trimming pared 8 bases from V and 7 bases from J, leaving 17 bases between. The CDR3 is CSTRRLSGGELFF. The DNA for the CDR3 is TGCAGCACCCGTCGTCTGTCCGGCGGGGAGCTGTTTTTT.

The genes are TRBV2 and TRBJ1-6, with TRBD1 as a possible D gene (6 bases). The germline V gene has CDR1 SNHLY and CDR2 FYNNEI. The CDR3 consists of 15 residues. V lost 7 bases and J 3 bases, leaving 13 bases between the germline ends. The CDR3 DNA follows: TGTGCCAGCACCTCCGGGACAATCTATAATTCACCCCTCCACTTT. This encodes CASTSGTIYNSPLHF.

J is TRBJ1-5 and V is TRBV5-6, with TRBD1 matching over 10 bases. Trimming took 4 bases from V and 7 from J; bases not matched to a gene: 5. CDR3 length: 14 residues. CDR1 SGHDT and CDR2 YYEEEE come from the germline V gene. The chain's CDR3 is CASSAGTGDQPQHF. The CDR3 region has the DNA TGTGCCAGCAGCGCCGGGACAGGGGACCAGCCCCAGCATTTT.

V usage is TRBV30 and J usage is TRBJ1-3, with 7 bases that match TRBD1. Germline values: CDR1 GTSNPN, CDR2 SVGIG (reference sequence). CDR3 length: 14 residues. The J segment lost 5 bases and the V segment lost 4 bases, leaving 8 bases of the junction unmatched. The CDR3 DNA sequence: TGTGCCTGGATTCTTCGGGACAGCAGAAACACCATATATTTT. Protein sequence: CAWILRDSRNTIYF.

The chain carries TRBV7-8 and TRBJ1-2, with 9 bases lining up with TRBD1. Germline trimming cut 5 bases from V and 8 bases from J; bases unmatched to any gene: 6. Per the germline V gene, CDR1 is SGHVS and CDR2 is FQNEAQ. CDR3 length equals 13 residues. The CDR3 DNA reads as TGTGCCAGCAGCCCCCCGGGACAGGGAGGCTACACCTTC. The encoded protein is CASSPPGQGGYTF.

The J gene is TRBJ1-3, the V gene TRBV25-1, with a possible D match to TRBD1 (6 bases). The length of the CDR3 is 14 residues. Per the germline V gene, CDR1 is MGHDK and CDR2 is SYGVNS. The ends were cut back, 5 bases at V and 2 bases at J, with 10 bases in the middle. Here the CDR3 reads CASSKPGAGNTIYF. CDR3 in DNA: TGTGCCAGCAGTAAACCAGGGGCTGGAAACACCATATATTTT.

The J gene is TRBJ1-2, the V gene TRBV29-1, with 7 positions matching TRBD1. The CDR3 consists of 14 residues. Germline lookup yields CDR1 SQVTM and CDR2 ANQGSEA. V lost 1 base to trimming and J lost 5 bases; unmatched junction nucleotides: 7. CDR3 bases: TGCAGCGTTGAAGGGATGCCGGGACAGTATGGCTACACCTTC. As protein: CSVEGMPGQYGYTF.

The rearrangement links TRBV5-1 to TRBJ1-1; no clear D gene. The CDR3 extends over 14 amino acids. Looked up from germline, CDR1 is SGHRS and CDR2 is YFSETQ. The V gene lost 6 bases and the J gene lost 4 bases, with 16 bases spanning the gap. CDR3 sequence reads: CASTPPGTVTEAFF. The CDR3 nucleotides are TGCGCCAGCACCCCCCCTGGAACAGTCACTGAAGCTTTCTTT.

The V gene is TRBV4-1, the J gene TRBJ1-5; 7 positions match TRBD1. This CDR3 contains 16 residues. The V gene's germline CDR1 is MGHRA and CDR2 YSYEKL. V dropped 3 bases and J dropped 5; count of bases not matched to a gene: 10. The CDR3 sequence is CASSHTFPGQYQPQHF. The CDR3 DNA follows: TGCGCCAGCAGCCATACTTTCCCGGGACAGTATCAGCCCCAGCATTTT.

The chain uses TRBV7-2 and TRBJ1-1, with a weak D call TRBD1 (6 bases). CDR3 size: 14 residues. Germline CDR1 is SGHTA and CDR2 is FQGNSA. V was pared by 3 bases and J by 1 base, with 9 bases between. As DNA, the CDR3 is TGTGCCAGCAGCTTGTACAGGGAGAACACTGAAGCTTTCTTT. Protein sequence: CASSLYRENTEAFF.

V usage is TRBV5-1 and J usage is TRBJ2-7; the D is unclear. Germline CDR1 and CDR2: SGHRS and YFSETQ. The V gene lost 0 bases and the J gene lost 3 bases, with 7 bases spanning the gap. The CDR3 covers 13 residues. The CDR3 region has the DNA TGCGCCAGCAGCTTGGGCTATAGCTACGAGCAGTACTTC. Translation gives CASSLGYSYEQYF.